Shown below are 31 T cell receptor beta chains from a single sample sequenced in a study of shared clonotypes between healthy human individuals. CD45RO-negative cells were positively selected for CCR7, leaving out terminally differentiated effector memory CD45RA+ cells. Generated by immunoSEQ multiplex PCR, the TCRdb table keeps only in-frame clones and is missing some. The top ten hold 0.085% to 0.11% of the sample, which has approximately 590,000 clones, just under 97% seen once. The specimen was naive CD8+ T cells sorted from blood. The receptors were gathered from a woman aged 25 to 45 in good health.

The CDR3 DNA reads TGTGCCAGCAGCTCCCGGGACACATCCTACGAGCAGTACTTC. This gives the protein CASSSRDTSYEQYF. The genes are TRBV7-9 and TRBJ2-7; D may be TRBD1 (6 bases). Germline assignment: CDR1 SEHNR and CDR2 FQNEAQ (reference sequence). V was shortened by 4 bases and J by 1 base, with 11 bases between the two germline ends. The CDR3 spans 14 residues. Looking up the rest from reference TRBV7-9 and TRBJ2-7 gives the full variable domain: DTGVSQNPRHKITKRGQNVTFRCDPISEHNRLYWYRQTLGQGPEFLTYFQNEAQLEKSRLLSDRFSAERPKGSFSTLEIQRTEQGDSAMYLCASSSRDTSYEQYFGPGTRLTVT.

This CDR3 reads CATSTRQVSGNTIYF. CDR3 nucleotide sequence: TGTGCCACCAGCACCAGACAGGTCTCTGGAAACACCATATATTTT. The chain has TRBV15 and TRBJ1-3, with D perhaps TRBD1 (6 bases). Germline V gene lookup returns CDR1 LNHNV and CDR2 YYDKDF (reference sequence). The CDR3 totals 15 residues. The ends were cut back, 4 bases at V and 0 bases at J, with 10 bases in the middle.

J is TRBJ1-2 and V is TRBV27, with no clear D. The germline gives CDR1 MNHEY, CDR2 SMNVEV (reference sequence). The length of the CDR3 is 16 residues. Trimming took 6 bases from V and 0 from J, leaving 17 bases between them. Here the CDR3 reads CASSPIPVSTNYGYTF. The CDR3, as DNA: TGTGCCAGCAGCCCTATCCCGGTCTCAACTAACTATGGCTACACCTTC.

This clone was recorded once. Other DNA sequences in the same sample also yield this CDR3. The V gene is TRBV27, the J gene TRBJ2-7; 7 bases are a match to TRBD2. This CDR3 is built from 12 residues. With V trimmed by 3 bases and J by 5 bases, 1 base remained unmatched. Germline V lookup: CDR1 MNHEY, CDR2 SMNVEV (reference sequence). The CDR3 sequence: CASSFGGNEQYF. In DNA, the CDR3 is TGTGCCAGCAGTTTCGGGGGGAACGAGCAGTACTTC.

The rearrangement joins TRBV29-1 to TRBJ1-3; D is ambiguous. CDR3 length: 13 residues. Germline values: CDR1 SQVTM, CDR2 ANQGSEA. With 7 bases removed from V and 1 base from J, the gap between germline ends came to 11 bases. The CDR3 DNA reads as TGCAGCGGCAAACAGAAGTCTGGAAACACCATATATTTT. Its translation is CSGKQKSGNTIYF.

CDR3 DNA: TGTGCCAGCAGCTTGACCACAGGGGGCGGCTATGGCTACACCTTC. Its translation is CASSLTTGGGYGYTF. The chain links TRBV5-4 to TRBJ1-2, with 9 bases lining up with TRBD1. The ends lost 1 base at V and 4 bases at J; junction bases unmatched: 5. The CDR3 is 15 residues long. Germline V gives CDR1 SGHNT, CDR2 YYREEE (reference sequence).

This chain connects TRBV28 to TRBJ1-3; D perhaps matches TRBD1 (5 bases). CDR3 length: 14 residues. The germline CDR1 and CDR2 sequences are MDHEN and SYDVKM. V was clipped by 4 bases and J by 4 bases, with 11 bases between them. As DNA, the CDR3 is TGTGCCAGCAGTTATAAGGGGTTCGGAAACACCATATATTTT. Residues: CASSYKGFGNTIYF.

CDR3 loop: CASSLSEWADYGYTF. As DNA, the CDR3 is TGTGCCAGCAGTTTATCTGAGTGGGCCGACTATGGCTACACCTTC. The genes are TRBV28 and TRBJ1-2; the D is unclear. The CDR3 has 15 residues. Trimming took off 1 base at V and 3 bases at J, with 12 bases between the two ends. CDR1 and CDR2 (germline): MDHEN, SYDVKM.

V and J are TRBV10-2 and TRBJ2-7, with 8 bases matching TRBD2. From germline, CDR1 is WSHSY and CDR2 SAAADI. This CDR3 contains 13 residues. Losses at the gene ends were 7 bases for V and 4 bases for J; bases not matched to a gene: 6. The CDR3, as DNA: TGCGCCAGCACCTCGGGAGGGCCTTACGAGCAGTACTTC. Encoded protein: CASTSGGPYEQYF.

This chain uses TRBV19 with TRBJ2-2; TRBD2 matches at 10 bases. Trimming at V came to 7 bases and at J to 3 bases, leaving 8 bases not matched to a gene. The CDR3 spans 16 residues. Germline V gene sequence: CDR1 LNHDA, CDR2 SQIVND (reference sequence). CDR3 sequence: CASTPAAGGDTGELFF. CDR3 nucleotide sequence: TGTGCCAGTACCCCCGCAGCGGGAGGGGACACCGGGGAGCTGTTTTTT. Based on the CDR3 plus reference TRBV19 and TRBJ2-2, the full variable domain is DGGITQSPKYLFRKEGQNVTLSCEQNLNHDAMYWYRQDPGQGLRLIYYSQIVNDFQKGDIAEGYSVSREKKESFPLTVTSAQKNPTAFYLCASTPAAGGDTGELFFGEGSRLTVL.

The chain uses TRBV5-6 and TRBJ1-5; D not certain. Germline CDR1 SGHDT, CDR2 YYEEEE. CDR3 length equals 15 residues. Trimming left V 0 bases short and J 2 bases short, with 9 bases between. Here the CDR3 DNA reads TGTGCCAGCAGCTTGGGGGTTGTAGGCAATCAGCCCCAGCATTTT. It translates to CASSLGVVGNQPQHF.

This rearrangement joins TRBV6-5 to TRBJ2-7; the match to TRBD2 covers 10 bases. CDR1 is MNHEY, CDR2 SVGAGI, per germline. J gave up 3 bases and V 6 bases, and 5 bases lay outside the gene matches. The CDR3 totals 14 residues. The chain's CDR3 is CASSTLAGVYEQYF. The CDR3 nucleotides read TGTGCCAGCAGCACGCTAGCGGGAGTCTACGAGCAGTACTTC.

This sequence joins TRBV16 and TRBJ2-3, with D hard to call. The CDR3 is 14 residues long. Trimming left V 1 base short and J 0 bases short, with 5 bases between. CDR1 is KGHSY, CDR2 FQNENV, per germline. The CDR3 region has the DNA TGTGCCAGCAGCCAATTGGGGAGCACAGATACGCAGTATTTT. Amino acid sequence: CASSQLGSTDTQYF.

The chain combines TRBV2 with TRBJ2-1; 11 bases are a match to TRBD2. The length of the CDR3 is 15 residues. Germline V gene lookup returns CDR1 SNHLY and CDR2 FYNNEI. After removal of 11 bases from V and 5 bases from J, the junction contained 11 bases not matched to a gene. The CDR3 nucleotides read TGTGCCGACGGAGAACTAGCGGGAGTTGACAATGAGCAGTTCTTC. Encoded protein: CADGELAGVDNEQFF.

V and J are TRBV10-2 and TRBJ2-3, with 12 bases that match TRBD2. The CDR3 has 16 amino acids. Germline V gene data show CDR1 as WSHSY and CDR2 as SAAADI. Trimming at V came to 5 bases and at J to 2 bases, leaving 5 bases not matched to a gene. The DNA of the CDR3 is TGCGCCAGCAGTTCCAGGACTAGCGGGAACACAGATACGCAGTATTTT. Translation gives CASSSRTSGNTDTQYF.

The chain links TRBV9 to TRBJ1-5; perhaps TRBD1 as D (6 bases). Trimming cost V 3 bases and J 0 bases, with 16 bases left between them. Germline V gene data show CDR1 as SGDLS and CDR2 as YYNGEE. The CDR3 runs 17 residues. CDR3 protein: CASSDHRDTYSNQPQHF. The CDR3 nucleotides are TGTGCCAGCAGCGATCACAGGGACACCTATAGCAATCAGCCCCAGCATTTT.

In DNA form, the CDR3 reads TGCGCCAGCAGCGACCAGCGGGAGCGAGGGGAGCAGTACTTC. It codes for CASSDQRERGEQYF. The J gene is TRBJ2-7, the V gene TRBV4-1; 8 bases are shared with TRBD2. The germline CDR1 and CDR2 sequences are MGHRA and YSYEKL. The ends lost 5 bases at V and 7 bases at J; junction bases unmatched: 10. The CDR3 loop spans 14 amino acids.

The J gene is TRBJ1-5, the V gene TRBV6-5; possibly TRBD1 for D (6 bases). V lost 0 bases and J 4 bases, leaving 10 bases between the germline ends. This CDR3 has 15 residues. The germline gives CDR1 MNHEY, CDR2 SVGAGI. CDR3 in DNA: TGTGCCAGCAGTTACTCGTACCAGGGGAATCAGCCCCAGCATTTT. The encoded protein is CASSYSYQGNQPQHF.

V and J are TRBV10-1 and TRBJ2-7; 8 positions agree with TRBD1. Trimming cost V 7 bases and J 3 bases; bases outside gene matches: 5. The CDR3 is 13 residues long. Germline CDR1 WNHNN, CDR2 SYGVQD (reference sequence). CDR3 in amino acids: CASNIGQGYEQYF. CDR3 coding DNA: TGCGCCAGCAACATTGGACAGGGCTACGAGCAGTACTTC.

This chain links TRBV19 with TRBJ1-1; D remains ambiguous. The CDR3 covers 14 residues. Germline V gene sequence: CDR1 LNHDA, CDR2 SQIVND (reference sequence). V lost 3 bases, J lost 1 base, and 9 bases lay in between. CDR3 sequence (DNA): TGTGCCAGTAGTATTTCACCTGGGAACACTGAAGCTTTCTTT. Protein sequence: CASSISPGNTEAFF. The complete variable domain, with remaining parts taken from reference TRBV19 and TRBJ1-1, reads DGGITQSPKYLFRKEGQNVTLSCEQNLNHDAMYWYRQDPGQGLRLIYYSQIVNDFQKGDIAEGYSVSREKKESFPLTVTSAQKNPTAFYLCASSISPGNTEAFFGQGTRLTVV.

The CDR3 reads CSAKDRRYEQYF. The CDR3 nucleotides are TGCAGCGCCAAGGACAGGCGTTACGAGCAGTACTTC. The chain recombines TRBV29-1 with TRBJ2-7, with 7 bases fitting TRBD1. CDR1 is SQVTM, CDR2 ANQGSEA, per germline. J gave up 4 bases and V 7 bases, and 7 bases lay outside the gene matches. The CDR3 has 12 residues.

The chain joins TRBV13 to TRBJ2-5, with 8 bases aligning to TRBD2. The DNA end favors TRBJ2-7, so the J call may be wrong. The CDR3 runs to 16 residues. Germline CDR1 and CDR2: PRHDT and FYEKMQ (reference sequence). This chain's CDR3 is CASSLGREGSSYEQYF. DNA of the CDR3: TGTGCCAGCAGCTTAGGCCGGGAGGGGAGCTCCTACGAGCAGTACTTC.

Points on this clone: This specimen includes other DNA sequences encoding the same CDR3. V and J are TRBV27 and TRBJ2-1; D is perhaps TRBD2 (5 bases). Germline CDR1 and CDR2: MNHEY and SMNVEV (reference sequence). This CDR3 contains 13 residues. V lost 1 base, J lost 6 bases, and 7 bases lay in between. The CDR3 region is CASSLFRGNEQFF. The CDR3 region has the DNA TGTGCCAGCAGTTTATTTCGGGGCAATGAGCAGTTCTTC.

The chain is built from TRBV2 and TRBJ2-7, with a possible D match to TRBD1 (6 bases). V lost 6 bases and J 7 bases, leaving 10 bases between the germline ends. The CDR3 is made up of 11 amino acids. Germline-derived CDR1 and CDR2 are SNHLY and FYNNEI. The CDR3 loop is CASSAGEEQYF. The CDR3 nucleotides read TGTGCCAGCAGCGCAGGGGAGGAGCAGTACTTC.

About this clone itself: This CDR3 is also generated by other DNA sequences in the sample. The chain recombines TRBV5-6 with TRBJ2-3; D is unresolved. This CDR3 comprises 12 residues. The germline V gene has CDR1 SGHDT and CDR2 YYEEEE. The V gene lost 0 bases and the J gene lost 4 bases, with 3 bases spanning the gap. CDR3 DNA: TGTGCCAGCAGCTTGGCCCCAGATACGCAGTATTTT. It encodes CASSLAPDTQYF.

With respect to this clone: Other DNA sequences in this specimen translate into the identical CDR3. The genes are TRBV2 and TRBJ2-1; D is ambiguous. V lost 2 bases and J lost 6, with 5 bases in between. The CDR3 is made up of 12 amino acids. Per germline, CDR1 SNHLY and CDR2 FYNNEI. Written as DNA, the CDR3 is TGTGCCAGCAGTGAACGCGGCAATGAGCAGTTCTTC. It specifies CASSERGNEQFF.

On this clone: Other DNA sequences within the sample encode an identical CDR3. DNA of the CDR3: TGTGCCAGCGGCGACAGCTCCTACGAGCAGTACTTC. Protein: CASGDSSYEQYF. The chain couples TRBV5-4 to TRBJ2-7, with a tentative D call TRBD1 (5 bases). This CDR3 contains 12 residues. Per the germline V gene, CDR1 is SGHNT and CDR2 is YYREEE (reference sequence). With 7 bases removed from V and 0 bases from J, the gap between germline ends came to 8 bases. Drawing the rest from reference TRBV5-4 and TRBJ2-7, the complete variable domain is ETGVTQSPTHLIKTRGQQVTLRCSSQSGHNTVSWYQQALGQGPQFIFQYYREEENGRGNFPPRFSGLQFPNYSSELNVNALELDDSALYLCASGDSSYEQYFGPGTRLTVT.

This clone was counted a single time. This chain joins TRBV6-5 and TRBJ2-7; D is perhaps TRBD1 (6 bases). The germline gives CDR1 MNHEY, CDR2 SVGAGI. With 4 bases removed from V and 4 bases from J, the gap between germline ends came to 11 bases. This CDR3 region has 13 residues. In nucleotides, the CDR3 is TGTGCCAGCAGTTCTAACAGGGTGTACGAGCAGTACTTC. This translates into CASSSNRVYEQYF.

This sequence joins TRBV5-4 and TRBJ1-2; 10 nucleotides agree with TRBD1. V was clipped by 1 base and J by 2 bases; unmatched bases: 5. Germline-derived CDR1 and CDR2 are SGHNT and YYREEE (reference sequence). The CDR3 covers 16 residues. CDR3 nucleotides: TGTGCCAGCAGCTTGTTTCGACAGGGGGCCAACTATGGCTACACCTTC. It codes for CASSLFRQGANYGYTF.

The chain joins TRBV27 to TRBJ2-1; 14 nucleotides match TRBD2. Germline CDR1 reads MNHEY; CDR2 reads SMNVEV (reference sequence). The ends lost 4 bases at V and 2 bases at J; junction bases unmatched: 7. This CDR3 region has 18 residues. DNA for the CDR3: TGTGCCAGCAGTTCGACTAGCGGGAGGGCTGAACCCTACAATGAGCAGTTCTTC. This sequence encodes CASSSTSGRAEPYNEQFF.

V is TRBV10-3 and J is TRBJ2-5; tentatively, D is TRBD2 (5 bases). Trimming removed 3 bases at V and 4 bases at J, with 24 bases between. Germline V gene data show CDR1 as ENHRY and CDR2 as SYGVKD. The CDR3 is made up of 18 amino acids. CDR3 bases: TGTGCCATCAGTGACCCCTCCGGTGTAAGCGGACTGGCAGAGACCCAGTACTTC. It is translated as CAISDPSGVSGLAETQYF.